The clone carrying this T cell receptor beta chain was recorded a few times. Its antigen is undetermined. The use of a sample-barcoded 5' primer and a J-beta primer mix characterized a second PCR of about 7 to 12 cycles. TCRdb re-called the 5' RACE reads through MiXCR, storing one row per CDR3 protein. This sample has around 1.5 million distinct CDR3 sequences, with roughly 45% found just once. Trimming pared 0 bases from V and 11 bases from J, leaving 18 bases between. The length of the CDR3 is 15 residues. In germline, CDR1 is SGDLS, CDR2 YYNGEE. The data were taken from a study of blood T cells in healthy people across ages. Regarding the study as a whole: Versus aged donors, long-lived donors had higher diversity and more naive CD4+ cells.

The clonotype was recovered from a woman aged 18-29 years in good health. Material for sequencing was blood. The V and J genes are TRBV9 and TRBJ1-5; D gene ambiguous. This chain's CDR3 is CASSVGSTPGQTQHF. CDR3 bases: TGTGCCAGCAGCGTAGGCTCGACACCCGGCCAAACCCAGCATTTT.